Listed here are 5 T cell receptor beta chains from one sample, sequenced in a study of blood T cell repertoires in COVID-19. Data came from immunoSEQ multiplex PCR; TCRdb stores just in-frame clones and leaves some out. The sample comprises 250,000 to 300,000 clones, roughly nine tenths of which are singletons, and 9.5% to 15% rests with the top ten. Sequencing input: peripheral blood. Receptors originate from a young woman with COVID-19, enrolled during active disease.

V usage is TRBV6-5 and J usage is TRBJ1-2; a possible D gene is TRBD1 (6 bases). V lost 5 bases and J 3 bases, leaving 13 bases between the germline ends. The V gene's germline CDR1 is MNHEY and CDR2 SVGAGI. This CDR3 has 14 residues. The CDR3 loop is CASSQNREYYGYTF. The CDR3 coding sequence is TGTGCCAGCAGTCAAAACAGGGAATACTATGGCTACACCTTC.

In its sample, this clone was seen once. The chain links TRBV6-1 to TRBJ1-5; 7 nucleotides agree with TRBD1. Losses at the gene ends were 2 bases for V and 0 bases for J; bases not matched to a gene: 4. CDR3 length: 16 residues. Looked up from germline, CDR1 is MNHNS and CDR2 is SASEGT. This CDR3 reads CASSENRGSSNQPQHF. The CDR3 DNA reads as TGTGCCAGCAGTGAAAACAGGGGTTCTAGCAATCAGCCCCAGCATTTT.

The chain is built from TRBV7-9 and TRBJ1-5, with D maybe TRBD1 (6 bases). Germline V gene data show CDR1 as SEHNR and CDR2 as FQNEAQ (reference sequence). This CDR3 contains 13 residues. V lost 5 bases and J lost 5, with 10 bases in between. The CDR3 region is CASSHRDHQPQHF. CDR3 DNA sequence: TGTGCCAGCAGCCACAGGGACCATCAGCCCCAGCATTTT.

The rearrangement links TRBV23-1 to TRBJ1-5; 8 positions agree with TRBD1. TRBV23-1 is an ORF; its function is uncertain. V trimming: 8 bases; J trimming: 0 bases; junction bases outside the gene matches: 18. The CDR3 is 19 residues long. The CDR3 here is CASLPIKTGAHYSNQPQHF. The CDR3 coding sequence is TGCGCCAGCTTACCAATCAAGACAGGGGCCCACTATAGCAATCAGCCCCAGCATTTT.

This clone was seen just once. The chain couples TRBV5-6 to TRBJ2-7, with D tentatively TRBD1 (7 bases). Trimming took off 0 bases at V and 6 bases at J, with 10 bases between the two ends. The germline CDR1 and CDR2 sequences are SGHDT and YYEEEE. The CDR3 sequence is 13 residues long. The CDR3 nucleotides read TGTGCCAGCAGCTTGGGACAGGGAGGCGAGCAGTACTTC. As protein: CASSLGQGGEQYF. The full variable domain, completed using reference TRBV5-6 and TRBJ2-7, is DAGVTQSPTHLIKTRGQQVTLRCSPKSGHDTVSWYQQALGQGPQFIFQYYEEEERQRGNFPDRFSGHQFPNYSSELNVNALLLGDSALYLCASSLGQGGEQYFGPGTRLTVT.